What follows are 24 T cell receptor beta chains derived from one specimen sequenced in a study of cytotoxic CD8 clonotypes in ibrutinib-treated CLL. The table came from immunoSEQ multiplex PCR; TCRdb's copy has only in-frame clones and leaves some out. Here the sample spans 50,000 to 65,000 clones, over 60% being singletons. The sample in question was PBMCs, obtained after 12 months of ibrutinib treatment. These receptor sequences come from a human donor with chronic lymphocytic leukemia.

The J gene is TRBJ2-7, the V gene TRBV2; 8 bases are shared with TRBD1. The V and J ends lost 6 bases and 0 bases, in that order; junction bases with no gene match: 4. CDR3 length: 14 residues. CDR1 is SNHLY, CDR2 FYNNEI, per germline. The CDR3 nucleotides are TGTGCCAGCAGGGGACAGGCTTCCTCCTACGAGCAGTACTTC. It specifies CASRGQASSYEQYF.

The chain is built from TRBV9 and TRBJ1-2; 9 bases fit TRBD1. With 4 bases clipped from V and 2 bases from J, the junction kept 3 bases outside the gene matches. The germline CDR1 and CDR2 sequences are SGDLS and YYNGEE. The CDR3 totals 14 residues. DNA for the CDR3: TGTGCCAGCAGCCCCGGGACAGGGAACTATGGCTACACCTTC. Amino acids: CASSPGTGNYGYTF. The full variable domain, in which reference TRBV9 and TRBJ1-2 provide the parts outside the CDR3, is DSGVTQTPKHLITATGQRVTLRCSPRSGDLSVYWYQQSLDQGLQFLIQYYNGEERAKGNILERFSAQQFPDLHSELNLSSLELGDSALYFCASSPGTGNYGYTFGSGTRLTVV.

The chain has TRBV19 and TRBJ1-1; D is unresolved. The germline gives CDR1 LNHDA, CDR2 SQIVND (reference sequence). V was shortened by 4 bases and J by 5 bases, with 8 bases between the two germline ends. The CDR3 has 12 amino acids. The CDR3 nucleotides read TGTGCCAGTAGTAAGGGAAGAACTGAAGCTTTCTTT. It translates to CASSKGRTEAFF. The full variable domain, rest sourced from reference TRBV19 and TRBJ1-1, is DGGITQSPKYLFRKEGQNVTLSCEQNLNHDAMYWYRQDPGQGLRLIYYSQIVNDFQKGDIAEGYSVSREKKESFPLTVTSAQKNPTAFYLCASSKGRTEAFFGQGTRLTVV.

CDR3 nucleotides: TGTGCCAGCAGCCGTTGGGGGACAGGAGCAGATACGCAGTATTTT. It yields the protein CASSRWGTGADTQYF. This chain links TRBV11-3 with TRBJ2-3; 8 bases fit TRBD1. V shed 5 bases and J 4 bases; nucleotides not matched to a gene: 8. The CDR3 covers 15 residues. Germline CDR1 and CDR2: SGHNT and YENEEA.

The chain is built from TRBV5-5 and TRBJ2-5, with TRBD2 as a possible D gene (5 bases). From germline, CDR1 is SGHKS and CDR2 YYEKEE (reference sequence). The length of the CDR3 is 16 residues. Trimming shortened V by 4 bases and J by 2 bases, and 18 bases separated the two germline ends. The CDR3 here is CASSGGLSPGQETQYF. CDR3 coding DNA: TGTGCCAGCAGCGGCGGACTGAGCCCCGGACAAGAGACCCAGTACTTC.

The sample holds one count of this clone. V usage is TRBV28 and J usage is TRBJ2-7; 7 bases align to TRBD2. CDR3 length: 14 residues. The V gene end was trimmed by 7 bases and the J gene end by 6 bases; junction bases not matched to a gene: 12. Per the germline V gene, CDR1 is MDHEN and CDR2 is SYDVKM. CDR3 sequence reads: CASILRRETGEQYF. The CDR3 bases are TGTGCCAGCATCCTCCGGCGGGAGACCGGCGAGCAGTACTTC.

This sequence joins TRBV6-5 and TRBJ1-1; D is uncertain. V was pared by 2 bases and J by 8 bases, with 18 bases between. The CDR3 has 15 amino acids. Germline V gene sequence: CDR1 MNHEY, CDR2 SVGAGI. The CDR3 DNA reads as TGTGCCAGCAGTTACCGCGGACTGGCGCTACTCGAAGCTTTCTTT. It yields the protein CASSYRGLALLEAFF.

This sequence joins TRBV6-1 and TRBJ2-7, with 13 bases aligning to TRBD2. The germline CDR1 and CDR2 sequences are MNHNS and SASEGT. V was clipped by 6 bases and J by 3 bases; unmatched bases: 5. This CDR3 is 15 amino acids long. CDR3: CASRAGLAGLYEQYF. Here the CDR3 DNA reads TGTGCCAGCAGAGCGGGACTAGCGGGACTCTACGAGCAGTACTTC.

This clone was observed once. The chain recombines TRBV7-9 with TRBJ1-2; the D is unclear. CDR3 length: 14 amino acids. The germline V gene encodes CDR1 SEHNR and CDR2 FQNEAQ (reference sequence). Trimming stripped 3 bases from V and 3 bases from J, with 11 bases between. The CDR3: CASSFGQAYYGYTF. In DNA form, the CDR3 reads TGTGCCAGCAGCTTTGGGCAGGCCTACTATGGCTACACCTTC.

With regard to this clone: Because the CDR3's place on the DNA is in doubt, the DNA is left out and the CDR3 is given as listed by TCRdb. The V and J genes are TRBV21-1 and TRBJ2-3; the DNA was not used to check the table's D call, TRBD2. TRBV21-1 is assigned pseudogene status. The CDR3 is made up of 17 amino acids, end residues included. CDR3 sequence: CASSKAKWGVGTDTQYF.

The chain has TRBV5-1 and TRBJ2-5; 7 nucleotides line up with TRBD2. The CDR3 is 16 residues long. CDR1 and CDR2 from the germline V gene are SGHRS and YFSETQ. The trim removed 0 bases at V and 2 bases at J, leaving 7 bases unmatched. CDR3 residues: CASSLGPSGEQETQYF. CDR3 DNA: TGCGCCAGCAGCTTGGGACCTAGCGGAGAGCAAGAGACCCAGTACTTC.

The rearrangement uses TRBV7-2 and TRBJ1-5; D may be TRBD1 (5 bases). The CDR3 runs to 15 residues. V was trimmed by 1 base and J by 7 bases, leaving 14 bases between them. Per the germline V gene, CDR1 is SGHTA and CDR2 is FQGNSA. The CDR3 bases are TGTGCCAGCAGCTTAGAGAGGGGACTGGGACAGCCCCAGCATTTT. This sequence encodes CASSLERGLGQPQHF.

The genes are TRBV5-4 and TRBJ2-2; unclear D gene. Trimming removed 1 base at V and 2 bases at J, with 12 bases between. CDR3 length: 16 residues. Germline lookup yields CDR1 SGHNT and CDR2 YYREEE (reference sequence). CDR3 sequence reads: CASSLYRPLNTGELFF. Here the CDR3 DNA reads TGTGCCAGCAGCTTGTACCGTCCCCTCAACACCGGGGAGCTGTTTTTT.

This chain uses TRBV19 with TRBJ2-1; TRBD2 agrees at 13 bases. CDR1 and CDR2 (germline): LNHDA, SQIVND (reference sequence). J was trimmed by 3 bases and V by 3 bases; bases with no gene match: 8. CDR3 length: 18 amino acids. DNA for the CDR3: TGTGCCAGTAGTATCGCTCCGACTAGCGGGAGGATCTACAATGAGCAGTTCTTC. It yields the protein CASSIAPTSGRIYNEQFF.

This chain joins TRBV28 and TRBJ2-5; D is unresolved. Germline lookup yields CDR1 MDHEN and CDR2 SYDVKM. Trimming pared 7 bases from V and 2 bases from J, leaving 20 bases between. This CDR3 comprises 16 residues. The CDR3 nucleotides read TGTGCCAGCACCCTACGGCAGACGTACACTCAAGAGACCCAGTACTTC. Its protein product is CASTLRQTYTQETQYF.

The chain joins TRBV7-3 to TRBJ2-1; 9 nucleotides agree with TRBD2. V lost 5 bases and J lost 6; bases outside the gene matches: 11. The length of the CDR3 is 16 residues. Germline-derived CDR1 and CDR2 are SGHTA and FQGTGA. The CDR3 bases are TGTGCCAGCAGCCCTGCGGGGTTAGCGGGGGCCAATGAGCAGTTCTTC. It specifies CASSPAGLAGANEQFF.

The J gene is TRBJ2-2, the V gene TRBV29-1, with a weak D call TRBD1 (5 bases). The CDR3 extends over 13 amino acids. Between the trimmed V and J ends, which lost 6 bases and 0 bases, there was a span of 8 bases. CDR1 and CDR2 from the germline V gene are SQVTM and ANQGSEA. The CDR3 DNA sequence: TGCAGCGTACGGACAACGAACACCGGGGAGCTGTTTTTT. Its translation: CSVRTTNTGELFF.

This clone showed up just once. The CDR3 protein is CSVEGGKNIQYF. In DNA form, the CDR3 reads TGCAGCGTTGAAGGGGGCAAAAACATTCAGTACTTC. The chain carries TRBV29-1 and TRBJ2-4; D gene unclear. The V gene lost 1 base and the J gene lost 3 bases, with 4 bases spanning the gap. The CDR3 contains 12 residues. From germline, CDR1 is SQVTM and CDR2 ANQGSEA.

This chain connects TRBV19 to TRBJ2-7, with 10 bases lining up with TRBD1. The CDR3 spans 15 residues. CDR1 LNHDA and CDR2 SQIVND come from the germline V gene (reference sequence). V lost 3 bases, J lost 1 base, and 3 bases stayed unmatched. The CDR3 DNA sequence: TGTGCCAGTAGTATTAGGGGACAGGGGTCCTACGAGCAGTACTTC. Amino acids: CASSIRGQGSYEQYF.

This clone turned up a few times. The chain links TRBV9 to TRBJ2-3, with unresolved D. The CDR3 length is 12 residues. V lost 4 bases and J lost 4, with 7 bases in between. CDR1 is SGDLS and CDR2 is YYNGEE in the germline V gene. CDR3 loop: CASSTISDTQYF. CDR3 coding DNA: TGTGCCAGCAGCACAATTTCAGATACGCAGTATTTT. The entire variable domain, with the rest obtained from reference TRBV9 and TRBJ2-3, is as follows: DSGVTQTPKHLITATGQRVTLRCSPRSGDLSVYWYQQSLDQGLQFLIQYYNGEERAKGNILERFSAQQFPDLHSELNLSSLELGDSALYFCASSTISDTQYFGPGTRLTVL.

The J gene is TRBJ2-1, the V gene TRBV6-1; possibly TRBD1 or TRBD2 for D (6 bases each). The V gene's germline CDR1 is MNHNS and CDR2 SASEGT. The CDR3 is 14 amino acids. Trimming took 6 bases from V and 2 from J, leaving 11 bases between them. The CDR3 DNA is TGTGCCAGCAGACTTAGGGGGGCCTACAATGAGCAGTTCTTC. This sequence encodes CASRLRGAYNEQFF.

This clone was detected a few times. This chain uses TRBV19 with TRBJ2-7; D may be TRBD2 (6 bases). Between the trimmed V and J ends, which lost 5 bases and 1 base, there was a span of 15 bases. This CDR3 has 15 residues. CDR1 is LNHDA and CDR2 is SQIVND in the germline V gene (reference sequence). The CDR3 is CASSFLAGPSYEQYF. The CDR3 DNA reads TGTGCCAGTAGTTTTCTTGCGGGACCTTCCTACGAGCAGTACTTC.

This clone has a single count. This chain uses TRBV19 with TRBJ2-1, with unresolved D. Germline V lookup: CDR1 LNHDA, CDR2 SQIVND (reference sequence). The ends were cut back, 6 bases at V and 5 bases at J, with 14 bases in the middle. This CDR3 spans 14 amino acids. CDR3 coding DNA: TGTGCCAGTAGAGGGTTGGTGGGCCACAATGAGCAGTTCTTC. Translating gives CASRGLVGHNEQFF.

This chain joins TRBV10-2 and TRBJ2-5, with D maybe TRBD1 (6 bases). Trimming stripped 0 bases from V and 7 bases from J, with 12 bases between. CDR3 length equals 14 residues. CDR1 WSHSY and CDR2 SAAADI come from the germline V gene. The CDR3, as DNA: TGCGCCAGCAGTGAGTCGACCAGGGGTACGACCCAGTACTTC. It encodes CASSESTRGTTQYF.